This TCR beta chain was obtained from a study of shared clonotypes between healthy human individuals. Turning to the study itself: Aged between 18 and 49, the donors were two women and three men. CD8 memory received one plate per donor, CD8 naive two, CD4 memory three and CD4 naive three.

TCRdb's copy holds only in-frame clones and misses some; the assay was immunoSEQ multiplex PCR. Among just over 2,000,000 clones, about 95% were seen once, and the ten largest hold 1% to 1.3%. Positively selected for CCR7, the CD45RO-negative cells used as naive CD8 cells excluded terminally differentiated effector memory CD45RA+ cells. The CDR3 contains 15 residues. V dropped 1 base and J dropped 6 bases, with 13 bases sitting between them. Germline V gene lookup returns CDR1 LNHDA and CDR2 SQIVND (reference sequence). This clonotype was obtained from a man aged 18 to 35 in good health. Sequencing was carried out using naive CD8+ T cells sorted from blood. J is TRBJ2-1 and V is TRBV19; no reliable D call. CDR3 loop: CASSIVQTSGNEQFF. The CDR3 DNA follows: TGTGCCAGTAGTATAGTTCAGACATCGGGCAATGAGCAGTTCTTC.